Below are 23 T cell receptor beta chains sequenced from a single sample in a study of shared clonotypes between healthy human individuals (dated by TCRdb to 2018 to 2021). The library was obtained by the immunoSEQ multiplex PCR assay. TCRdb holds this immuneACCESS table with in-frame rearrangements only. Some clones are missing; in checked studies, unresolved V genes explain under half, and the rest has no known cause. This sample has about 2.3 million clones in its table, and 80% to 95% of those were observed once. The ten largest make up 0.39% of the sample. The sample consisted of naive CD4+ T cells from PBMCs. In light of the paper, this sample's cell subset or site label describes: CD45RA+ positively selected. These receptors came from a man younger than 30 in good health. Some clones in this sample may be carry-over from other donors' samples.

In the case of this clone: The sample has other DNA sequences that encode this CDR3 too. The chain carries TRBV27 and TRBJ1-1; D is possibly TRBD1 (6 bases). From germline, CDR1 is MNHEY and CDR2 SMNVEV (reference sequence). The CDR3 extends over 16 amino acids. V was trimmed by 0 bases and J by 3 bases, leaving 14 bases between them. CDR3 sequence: CASSLSGGRRDTEAFF. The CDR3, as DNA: TGTGCCAGCAGTTTATCGGGGGGGCGTCGGGACACTGAAGCTTTCTTT.

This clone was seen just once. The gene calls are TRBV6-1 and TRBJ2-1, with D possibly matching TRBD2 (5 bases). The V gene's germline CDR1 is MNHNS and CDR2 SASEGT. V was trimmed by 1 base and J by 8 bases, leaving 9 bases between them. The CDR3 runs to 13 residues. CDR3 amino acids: CASSEVLGDEQFF. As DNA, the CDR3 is TGTGCCAGCAGTGAAGTCTTGGGAGATGAGCAGTTCTTC.

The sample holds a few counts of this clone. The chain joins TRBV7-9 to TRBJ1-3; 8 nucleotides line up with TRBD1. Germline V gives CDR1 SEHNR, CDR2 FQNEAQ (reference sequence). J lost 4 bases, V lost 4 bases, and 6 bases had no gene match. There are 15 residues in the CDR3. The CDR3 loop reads CASSWGQVSGNTIYF. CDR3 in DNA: TGTGCCAGCAGCTGGGGACAGGTTAGCGGAAACACCATATATTTT.

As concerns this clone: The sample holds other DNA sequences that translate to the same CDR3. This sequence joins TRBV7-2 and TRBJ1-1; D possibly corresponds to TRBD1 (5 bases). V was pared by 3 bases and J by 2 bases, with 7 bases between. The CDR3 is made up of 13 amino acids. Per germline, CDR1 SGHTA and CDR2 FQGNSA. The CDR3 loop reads CASSLGTNTEAFF. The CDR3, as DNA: TGTGCCAGCAGCTTGGGGACTAACACTGAAGCTTTCTTT. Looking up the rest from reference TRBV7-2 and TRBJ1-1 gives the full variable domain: GAGVSQSPSNKVTEKGKDVELRCDPISGHTALYWYRQSLGQGLEFLIYFQGNSAPDKSGLPSDRFSAERTGGSVSTLTIQRTQQEDSAVYLCASSLGTNTEAFFGQGTRLTVV.

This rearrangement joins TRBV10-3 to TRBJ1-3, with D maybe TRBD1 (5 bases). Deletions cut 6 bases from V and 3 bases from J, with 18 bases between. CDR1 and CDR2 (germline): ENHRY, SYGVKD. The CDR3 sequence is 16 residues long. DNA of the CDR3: TGTGCCATCAGCGCTTTAGGGGTGGAAAATGGAAACACCATATATTTT. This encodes CAISALGVENGNTIYF.

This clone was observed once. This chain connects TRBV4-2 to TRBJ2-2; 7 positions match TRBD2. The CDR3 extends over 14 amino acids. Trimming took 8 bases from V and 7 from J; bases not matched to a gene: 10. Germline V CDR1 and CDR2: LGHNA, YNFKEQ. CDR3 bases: TGTGCCAGCGGCGGACTAGGAAAGGTCGGGGAGCTGTTTTTT. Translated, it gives CASGGLGKVGELFF.

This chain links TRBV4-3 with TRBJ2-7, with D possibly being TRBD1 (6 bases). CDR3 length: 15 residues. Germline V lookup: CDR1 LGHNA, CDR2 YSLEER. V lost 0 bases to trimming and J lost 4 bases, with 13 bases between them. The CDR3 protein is CASSQDHGRGYEQYF. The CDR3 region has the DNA TGCGCCAGCAGCCAAGATCACGGCAGGGGATACGAGCAGTACTTC.

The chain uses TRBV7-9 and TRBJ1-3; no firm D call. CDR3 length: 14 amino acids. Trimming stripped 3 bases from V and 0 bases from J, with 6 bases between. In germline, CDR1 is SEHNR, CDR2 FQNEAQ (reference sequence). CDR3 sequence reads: CASSLPFSGNTIYF. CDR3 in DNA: TGTGCCAGCAGCTTGCCCTTCTCTGGAAACACCATATATTTT.

CDR3 nucleotide sequence: TGTGCCAGCAGCTTAGTCAGAGGCGAGTATGGCACTGAAGCTTTCTTT. It translates to CASSLVRGEYGTEAFF. The genes are TRBV7-9 and TRBJ1-1; D uncertain. Germline CDR1 is SEHNR and CDR2 is FQNEAQ (reference sequence). Trimming shortened V by 1 base and J by 4 bases, and 16 bases separated the two germline ends. This CDR3 contains 16 residues.

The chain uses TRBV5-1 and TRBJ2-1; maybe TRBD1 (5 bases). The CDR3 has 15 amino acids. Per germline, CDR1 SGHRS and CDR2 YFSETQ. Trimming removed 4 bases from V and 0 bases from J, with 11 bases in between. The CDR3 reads CASSRTLDSYNEQFF. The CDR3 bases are TGCGCCAGCAGCAGGACACTTGACTCCTACAATGAGCAGTTCTTC.

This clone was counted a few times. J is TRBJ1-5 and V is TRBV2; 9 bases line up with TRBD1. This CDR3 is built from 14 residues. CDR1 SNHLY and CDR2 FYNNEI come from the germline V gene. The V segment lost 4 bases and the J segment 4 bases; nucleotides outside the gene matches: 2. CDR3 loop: CASSGDRVNQPQHF. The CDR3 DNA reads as TGTGCCAGCAGTGGGGACAGGGTGAATCAGCCCCAGCATTTT.

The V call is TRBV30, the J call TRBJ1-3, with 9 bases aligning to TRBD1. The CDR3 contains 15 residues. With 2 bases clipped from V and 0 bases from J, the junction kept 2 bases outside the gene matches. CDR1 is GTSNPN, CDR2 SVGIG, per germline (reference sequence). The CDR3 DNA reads TGTGCCTGGAGTACAGGGGGCTTCTCTGGAAACACCATATATTTT. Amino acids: CAWSTGGFSGNTIYF.

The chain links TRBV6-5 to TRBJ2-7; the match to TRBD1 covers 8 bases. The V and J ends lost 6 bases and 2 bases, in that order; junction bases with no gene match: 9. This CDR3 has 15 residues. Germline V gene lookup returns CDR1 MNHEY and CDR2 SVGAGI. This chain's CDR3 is CASRRSDRGPYEQYF. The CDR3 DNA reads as TGTGCCAGCAGGCGAAGCGACAGGGGCCCCTACGAGCAGTACTTC.

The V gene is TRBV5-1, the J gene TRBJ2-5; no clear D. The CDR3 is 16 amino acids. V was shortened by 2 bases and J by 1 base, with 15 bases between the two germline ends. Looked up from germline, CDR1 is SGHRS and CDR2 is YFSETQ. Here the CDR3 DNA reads TGCGCCAGCAGCTTCCAAAGGGTGGCCCCCCAAGAGACCCAGTACTTC. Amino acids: CASSFQRVAPQETQYF.

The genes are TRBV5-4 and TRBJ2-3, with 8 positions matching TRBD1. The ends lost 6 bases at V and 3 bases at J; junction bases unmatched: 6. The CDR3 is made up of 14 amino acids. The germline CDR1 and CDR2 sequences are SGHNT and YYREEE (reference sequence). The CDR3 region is CASNDRGVTDTQYF. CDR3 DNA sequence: TGTGCCAGCAACGACAGGGGAGTAACAGATACGCAGTATTTT.

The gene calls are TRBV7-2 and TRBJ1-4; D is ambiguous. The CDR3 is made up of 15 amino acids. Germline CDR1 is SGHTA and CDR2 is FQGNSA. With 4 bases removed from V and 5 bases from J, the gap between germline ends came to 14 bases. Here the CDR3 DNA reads TGTGCCAGCAGCTCCCCCCGAACGGGGAATGAAAAACTGTTTTTT. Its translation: CASSSPRTGNEKLFF.

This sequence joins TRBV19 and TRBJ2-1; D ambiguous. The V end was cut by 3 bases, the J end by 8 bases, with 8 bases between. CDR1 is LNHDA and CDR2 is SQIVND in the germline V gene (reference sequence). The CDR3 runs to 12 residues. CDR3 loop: CASSMTAHEQFF. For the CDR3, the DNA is TGTGCCAGTAGTATGACGGCCCATGAGCAGTTCTTC.

CDR3 amino acids: CASSFWSGSGVAETQYF. DNA of the CDR3: TGTGCCAGCAGCTTTTGGAGCGGGAGTGGAGTTGCGGAGACCCAGTACTTC. This rearrangement joins TRBV5-6 to TRBJ2-5, with TRBD2 matching 8 bases. CDR1 is SGHDT, CDR2 YYEEEE, per germline. The CDR3 length is 17 residues. V shed 2 bases, J shed 5 bases, and the junction held 14 bases outside the gene matches.

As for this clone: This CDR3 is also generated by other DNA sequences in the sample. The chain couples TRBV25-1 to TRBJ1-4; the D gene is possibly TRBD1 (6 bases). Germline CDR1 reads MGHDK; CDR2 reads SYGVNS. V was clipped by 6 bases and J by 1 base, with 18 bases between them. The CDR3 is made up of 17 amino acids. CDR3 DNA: TGTGCCAGCAGCGATGGGGGCAGGGCGGGAACTAATGAAAAACTGTTTTTT. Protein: CASSDGGRAGTNEKLFF. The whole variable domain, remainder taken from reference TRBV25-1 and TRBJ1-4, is EADIYQTPRYLVIGTGKKITLECSQTMGHDKMYWYQQDPGMELHLIHYSYGVNSTEKGDLSSESTVSRIRTEHFPLTLESARPSHTSQYLCASSDGGRAGTNEKLFFGSGTQLSVL.

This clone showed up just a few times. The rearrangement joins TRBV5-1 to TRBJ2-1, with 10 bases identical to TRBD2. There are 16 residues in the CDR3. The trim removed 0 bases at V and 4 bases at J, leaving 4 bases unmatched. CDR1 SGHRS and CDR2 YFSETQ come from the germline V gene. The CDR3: CASSLAGTSVYNEQFF. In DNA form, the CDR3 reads TGCGCCAGCAGCTTGGCCGGGACTAGCGTATACAATGAGCAGTTCTTC. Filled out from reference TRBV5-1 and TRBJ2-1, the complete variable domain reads KAGVTQTPRYLIKTRGQQVTLSCSPISGHRSVSWYQQTPGQGLQFLFEYFSETQRNKGNFPGRFSGRQFSNSRSEMNVSTLELGDSALYLCASSLAGTSVYNEQFFGPGTRLTVL.

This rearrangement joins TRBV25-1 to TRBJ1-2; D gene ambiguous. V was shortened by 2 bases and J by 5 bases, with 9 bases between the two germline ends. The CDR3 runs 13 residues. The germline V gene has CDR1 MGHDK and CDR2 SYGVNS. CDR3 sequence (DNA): TGTGCCAGCAGTGAAGGGGTTGTATATGGCTACACCTTC. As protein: CASSEGVVYGYTF.

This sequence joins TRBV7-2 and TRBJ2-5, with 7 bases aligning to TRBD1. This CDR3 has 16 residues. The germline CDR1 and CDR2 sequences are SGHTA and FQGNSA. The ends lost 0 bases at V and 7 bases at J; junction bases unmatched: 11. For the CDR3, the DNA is TGTGCCAGCAGCTTAGCGGCAGGGTCCTACAGGGGGACCCAGTACTTC. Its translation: CASSLAAGSYRGTQYF.

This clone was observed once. DNA for the CDR3: TGTGCCAGCAACGCTATATCCTACGAGCAGTACTTC. Protein: CASNAISYEQYF. The V and J genes are TRBV6-5 and TRBJ2-7; D not resolved. Trimming took off 7 bases at V and 1 base at J, with 8 bases between the two ends. Germline CDR1 is MNHEY and CDR2 is SVGAGI. The CDR3 runs to 12 residues.